The 15 T cell receptor beta chains below were found in one sample sequenced in a study of blood T cell repertoires in COVID-19. Measured with immunoSEQ multiplex PCR; TCRdb has only the in-frame clones, and not every one. The table lists approximately 210,000 clones, over 80% of them singletons, with approximately 2.6% in the top ten. The sample consisted of peripheral blood. These receptors all stem from a woman between 65 and 79 years old with active or convalescent COVID-19.

The V gene is TRBV7-8, the J gene TRBJ1-4, with a tentative D call TRBD1 (6 bases). Germline loops: CDR1 SGHVS, CDR2 FQNEAQ. The CDR3 is 16 residues long. The V end was cut by 4 bases, the J end by 0 bases, with 12 bases between. The CDR3 protein is CASSSYRVATNEKLFF. CDR3 in DNA: TGTGCCAGCAGCTCTTACAGGGTTGCAACTAATGAAAAACTGTTTTTT. Filled out from reference TRBV7-8 and TRBJ1-4, the complete variable domain reads GAGVSQSPRYKVAKRGQDVALRCDPISGHVSLFWYQQALGQGPEFLTYFQNEAQLDKSGLPSDRFFAERPEGSVSTLKIQRTQQEDSAVYLCASSSYRVATNEKLFFGSGTQLSVL.

The chain has TRBV2 and TRBJ1-3; no clear D. The V end was cut by 5 bases, the J end by 5 bases, with 13 bases between. The CDR3 length is 14 residues. Germline CDR1 and CDR2: SNHLY and FYNNEI. CDR3 residues: CASSSNNVRNTIYF. Here the CDR3 DNA reads TGTGCCAGCAGTAGTAACAACGTAAGAAACACCATATATTTT.

V and J are TRBV3-1 (or the pseudogene TRBV3-2) and TRBJ2-2; perhaps TRBD2 as D (6 bases). Germline V CDR1 and CDR2: LGHDT, YNNKEL (reference sequence). The V end lost 0 bases, the J end lost 11 bases, and 10 bases lay between the germline ends. This CDR3 spans 13 amino acids. The CDR3, as DNA: TGTGCCAGCAGCCAAGACCGGGGGAGAGAGCTGTTTTTT. Translating gives CASSQDRGRELFF.

The chain has TRBV27 and TRBJ1-2; perhaps TRBD1 as D (5 bases). This CDR3 contains 16 residues. Germline V gene data show CDR1 as MNHEY and CDR2 as SMNVEV (reference sequence). Between the trimmed V and J ends, which lost 6 bases and 4 bases, there was a span of 21 bases. CDR3 nucleotides: TGTGCCAGCAGAAGTATTGGCAGGGCCCTTGGCTATGGCTACACCTTC. Translation gives CASRSIGRALGYGYTF.

CDR3 amino acids: CASSYTGIDGYTF. DNA for the CDR3: TGTGCCAGCAGTTATACAGGGATTGATGGCTACACCTTC. This chain links TRBV6-6 with TRBJ1-2, with a possible D match to TRBD1 (6 bases). The germline V and J ends were trimmed by 3 bases and 6 bases, with 11 bases remaining between them. The germline V gene encodes CDR1 MNHNY and CDR2 SVGAGI (reference sequence). CDR3 length: 13 residues.

V gene TRBV4-3 combines with J gene TRBJ1-5, with D perhaps TRBD1 (6 bases). CDR3 length: 15 amino acids. V lost 0 bases to trimming and J lost 4 bases, with 10 bases between them. Germline V gene data show CDR1 as LGHNA and CDR2 as YSLEER. The CDR3 is CASSQDLGTNQPQHF. For the CDR3, the DNA is TGCGCCAGCAGCCAAGATTTAGGGACAAATCAGCCCCAGCATTTT.

This clone appeared a single time. The J gene is TRBJ1-5, the V gene TRBV28; no clear D. The V gene lost 1 base and the J gene lost 5 bases, with 15 bases spanning the gap. Germline lookup yields CDR1 MDHEN and CDR2 SYDVKM. CDR3 size: 16 residues. The CDR3 coding sequence is TGTGCCAGCAGTTTATACTATCCCCCGGCCGATCAGCCCCAGCATTTT. This gives the protein CASSLYYPPADQPQHF.

The chain recombines TRBV5-4 with TRBJ2-4; the match to TRBD1 covers 8 bases. Germline V gene lookup returns CDR1 SGHNT and CDR2 YYREEE (reference sequence). V was clipped by 4 bases and J by 5 bases; unmatched bases: 8. The CDR3 is made up of 15 amino acids. This CDR3 is CASSPKTGAENIQYF. The CDR3 DNA sequence: TGTGCCAGCAGCCCCAAGACAGGGGCCGAAAACATTCAGTACTTC.

The V gene is TRBV19, the J gene TRBJ1-5, with TRBD1 matching 8 bases. The length of the CDR3 is 16 residues. Germline CDR1 is LNHDA and CDR2 is SQIVND (reference sequence). V lost 5 bases, J lost 5 bases, and 11 bases stayed unmatched. The CDR3 sequence: CASSQRQGRVDQPQHF. The CDR3 nucleotides read TGTGCCAGTAGTCAACGACAGGGGAGGGTCGATCAGCCCCAGCATTTT.

This chain links TRBV5-1 with TRBJ1-2, with D hard to call. V lost 4 bases and J lost 2, with 15 bases in between. The CDR3 sequence is 15 residues long. Germline V lookup: CDR1 SGHRS, CDR2 YFSETQ. The CDR3 DNA follows: TGCGCCAGCAGCCGTGATGCCGGAGGAAACTATGGCTACACCTTC. Translated, it gives CASSRDAGGNYGYTF.

The gene calls are TRBV5-4 and TRBJ2-3; weak D call: TRBD1 (5 bases). This CDR3 contains 14 residues. Germline loops: CDR1 SGHNT, CDR2 YYREEE (reference sequence). V lost 4 bases, J lost 0 bases, and 9 bases lay in between. The CDR3 sequence: CASSPTESTDTQYF. DNA for the CDR3: TGTGCCAGCAGCCCGACAGAGAGCACAGATACGCAGTATTTT.

This rearrangement joins TRBV27 to TRBJ1-5; D possibly corresponds to TRBD1 (5 bases). Germline V gene sequence: CDR1 MNHEY, CDR2 SMNVEV (reference sequence). V was pared by 0 bases and J by 0 bases, with 9 bases between. This CDR3 has 16 residues. CDR3 bases: TGTGCCAGCAGTTTATCGCGGGGGTATAGCAATCAGCCCCAGCATTTT. Translation gives CASSLSRGYSNQPQHF.

The rearrangement uses TRBV19 and TRBJ2-3, with D tentatively TRBD2 (5 bases). CDR1 is LNHDA, CDR2 SQIVND, per germline (reference sequence). Trimming removed 6 bases from V and 2 bases from J, with 12 bases in between. This CDR3 has 14 residues. CDR3 sequence: CASSSSGFTDTQYF. In nucleotides, the CDR3 is TGTGCCAGTAGCTCCAGCGGCTTCACAGATACGCAGTATTTT.

Points on this clone: Other DNA variants within this sample encode the same CDR3. The rearrangement links TRBV5-1 to TRBJ2-3; a weak D match, TRBD1 (6 bases). Trimming took 0 bases from V and 4 from J, leaving 9 bases between them. This CDR3 comprises 14 residues. The germline gives CDR1 SGHRS, CDR2 YFSETQ. Here the CDR3 reads CASSLVAGADTQYF. In DNA, the CDR3 is TGCGCCAGCAGCTTGGTTGCAGGGGCAGATACGCAGTATTTT. The variable domain in full, completed from reference TRBV5-1 and TRBJ2-3, reads KAGVTQTPRYLIKTRGQQVTLSCSPISGHRSVSWYQQTPGQGLQFLFEYFSETQRNKGNFPGRFSGRQFSNSRSEMNVSTLELGDSALYLCASSLVAGADTQYFGPGTRLTVL.

The rearrangement links TRBV7-2 to TRBJ1-1, with D tentatively TRBD1 (6 bases). The CDR3 runs to 14 residues. The V gene's germline CDR1 is SGHTA and CDR2 FQGNSA. V was pared by 5 bases and J by 3 bases, with 13 bases between. The CDR3 protein is CASSQDSRDTEAFF. CDR3 bases: TGTGCCAGCAGCCAGGACAGTAGGGACACTGAAGCTTTCTTT.